Listed below are T cell receptor beta chains from one sample, sequenced in a study of CD8 T cells in ankylosing spondylitis. MiXCR was run by TCRdb on the 5' RACE reads, yielding one entry per CDR3 protein. The repertoire has 200,000 or so distinct CDR3 sequences, roughly 18% of them found once; the top ten carry 3.5% to 5%. Source material: blood, either unsorted or a sorted T cell fraction (not recorded which). These receptor sequences come from a male donor aged 5-30 years with ankylosing spondylitis or in good health (not recorded which). Both conserved end residues are part of each CDR3. The order of the fields is V gene, J gene, clone size, D gene, CDR3 protein, CDR3 DNA. A D gene is named only where the DNA matches it firmly. For some rows the clone size is stated as once, few or many, or as a class when expanded; others skip it.

V gene: TRBV7-2; J gene: TRBJ2-5; clone size: -; D gene: -; CDR3 protein: CASSTRGETQYF; CDR3 DNA: TGTGCCAGCAGTACTAGGGGGGAGACCCAGTACTTC
V gene: TRBV6-5; J gene: TRBJ2-1; clone size: few; D gene: -; CDR3 protein: CASSYLWRPSYNEQFF; CDR3 DNA: TGTGCCAGCAGTTACCTTTGGAGGCCCTCGTACAATGAGCAGTTCTTC
V gene: TRBV30; J gene: TRBJ2-5; clone size: many; D gene: -; CDR3 protein: CALQGLRETQYF; CDR3 DNA: TGTGCTCTGCAGGGGCTTCGAGAGACCCAGTACTTC
V gene: TRBV15; J gene: TRBJ1-1; clone size: many; D gene: -; CDR3 protein: CATSRERGGTEAFF; CDR3 DNA: TGTGCCACCAGCAGAGAGAGGGGAGGCACTGAAGCTTTCTTT
V gene: TRBV4-3; J gene: TRBJ2-1; clone size: -; D gene: -; CDR3 protein: CASSQEGPPEENEQFF; CDR3 DNA: TGCGCCAGCAGCCAAGAAGGTCCCCCTGAGGAAAATGAGCAGTTCTTC
V gene: TRBV3-1; J gene: TRBJ2-1; clone size: -; D gene: -; CDR3 protein: CACSGTSYNEQFF; CDR3 DNA: TGTGCCTGTAGCGGAACCTCCTACAATGAGCAGTTCTTC
V gene: TRBV5-1; J gene: TRBJ2-3; clone size: many; D gene: -; CDR3 protein: CASSLVGHDTDTQYF; CDR3 DNA: TGCGCCAGCAGCTTGGTGGGCCACGACACAGATACGCAGTATTTT
V gene: TRBV29-1; J gene: TRBJ1-2; clone size: few; D gene: -; CDR3 protein: CSPGGYTF; CDR3 DNA: TGCAGCCCCGGAGGCTACACCTTC
V gene: TRBV29-1; J gene: TRBJ1-1; clone size: many; D gene: -; CDR3 protein: CSVDPSLNTEAFF; CDR3 DNA: TGCAGCGTTGATCCGTCCCTGAACACTGAAGCTTTCTTT
V gene: TRBV20-1; J gene: TRBJ2-3; clone size: many; D gene: TRBD2; CDR3 protein: CSASGRVGFTQYF; CDR3 DNA: TGCAGCGCTAGCGGGAGGGTAGGGTTTACGCAGTATTTT
V gene: TRBV5-1; J gene: TRBJ1-2; clone size: many; D gene: -; CDR3 protein: CASSFQEFYGYTF; CDR3 DNA: TGCGCCAGCAGCTTCCAGGAATTCTATGGCTACACCTTC
V gene: TRBV5-1; J gene: TRBJ1-4; clone size: many; D gene: TRBD1; CDR3 protein: CASSDQGAANEKLFF; CDR3 DNA: TGCGCCAGCAGCGACCAGGGGGCTGCTAATGAAAAACTGTTTTTT
V gene: TRBV5-1; J gene: TRBJ2-7; clone size: many; D gene: TRBD2; CDR3 protein: CASNDGGGNEQYF; CDR3 DNA: TGCGCCAGCAACGACGGCGGGGGGAACGAGCAGTACTTC
V gene: TRBV18; J gene: TRBJ2-5; clone size: -; D gene: -; CDR3 protein: CASSPVRTQETQYF; CDR3 DNA: TGTGCCAGCTCACCAGTCAGAACGCAAGAGACCCAGTACTTC
V gene: TRBV27; J gene: TRBJ2-7; clone size: -; D gene: -; CDR3 protein: CASSFSGGATEQYF; CDR3 DNA: TGTGCCAGCAGTTTCTCCGGGGGCGCGACCGAGCAGTACTTC
V gene: TRBV6-5; J gene: TRBJ2-3; clone size: many; D gene: TRBD2; CDR3 protein: CVSSSPTSAFTDTQYF; CDR3 DNA: TGTGTCAGCAGTTCTCCGACTAGCGCTTTTACGGATACGCAGTATTTT
V gene: TRBV19; J gene: TRBJ2-2; clone size: many; D gene: -; CDR3 protein: CASTEGPGTGELFF; CDR3 DNA: TGTGCCAGCACGGAGGGCCCGGGTACCGGGGAGCTGTTTTTT
V gene: TRBV20-1; J gene: TRBJ2-3; clone size: -; D gene: -; CDR3 protein: CSARAAGRGDTQYF; CDR3 DNA: TGCAGTGCTAGAGCTGCAGGCCGGGGAGATACGCAGTATTTT
V gene: TRBV12-3/TRBV12-4; J gene: TRBJ2-1; clone size: many; D gene: -; CDR3 protein: CASTLRLDEQFF; CDR3 DNA: TGTGCCAGCACCCTCAGGTTAGATGAGCAGTTCTTC
V gene: TRBV6-5; J gene: TRBJ2-2; clone size: -; D gene: TRBD2; CDR3 protein: CASSCKAGDTGELFF; CDR3 DNA: TGTGCCAGCAGTTGCAAAGCGGGAGACACCGGGGAGCTGTTTTTT
V gene: TRBV20-1; J gene: TRBJ2-3; clone size: many; D gene: TRBD2; CDR3 protein: CSASPLAGSDTQYF; CDR3 DNA: TGCAGTGCTAGTCCTCTAGCGGGATCGGATACGCAGTATTTT
V gene: TRBV29-1; J gene: TRBJ2-2; clone size: many; D gene: TRBD1; CDR3 protein: CSASWDSDTGELFF; CDR3 DNA: TGCAGCGCCTCCTGGGACAGCGACACCGGGGAGCTGTTTTTT
V gene: TRBV19; J gene: TRBJ1-2; clone size: many; D gene: -; CDR3 protein: CASSRYRAGYGYTF; CDR3 DNA: TGTGCCAGTAGTAGGTATAGGGCGGGCTATGGCTACACCTTC
V gene: TRBV28; J gene: TRBJ2-7; clone size: many; D gene: -; CDR3 protein: CASSLRGGSYEQYF; CDR3 DNA: TGTGCCAGCAGTTTGAGGGGCGGTTCCTACGAGCAGTACTTC
V gene: TRBV11-1; J gene: TRBJ2-1; clone size: -; D gene: TRBD1; CDR3 protein: CASSLTRQGTSSYNEQFF; CDR3 DNA: TGTGCCAGCAGCTTAACTCGACAGGGGACGAGCTCCTACAATGAGCAGTTCTTC
V gene: TRBV2; J gene: TRBJ2-5; clone size: -; D gene: -; CDR3 protein: CASSEHKQETQYF; CDR3 DNA: TGTGCCAGCAGTGAACACAAGCAAGAGACCCAGTACTTC
V gene: TRBV3-1; J gene: TRBJ2-3; clone size: many; D gene: -; CDR3 protein: CASSLSGRGDTQYF; CDR3 DNA: TGTGCCAGCAGCCTGTCCGGACGCGGAGATACGCAGTATTTT
V gene: TRBV4-2; J gene: TRBJ1-3; clone size: many; D gene: TRBD1; CDR3 protein: CASSQVTGVVGNTIYF; CDR3 DNA: TGTGCCAGCAGCCAAGTCACAGGGGTAGTTGGAAACACCATATATTTT
V gene: TRBV24-1; J gene: TRBJ2-2; clone size: -; D gene: -; CDR3 protein: CATSDSIGELFF; CDR3 DNA: TGTGCCACCAGTGATTCCATCGGGGAGCTGTTTTTT
V gene: TRBV6-6; J gene: TRBJ2-3; clone size: many; D gene: -; CDR3 protein: CASKDSSTDTQYF; CDR3 DNA: TGTGCCAGCAAGGACAGCAGCACAGATACGCAGTATTTT
V gene: TRBV20-1; J gene: TRBJ2-3; clone size: -; D gene: -; CDR3 protein: CSARDRDSGTDTQYF; CDR3 DNA: TGCAGTGCTAGAGATCGCGATAGCGGCACAGATACGCAGTATTTT
V gene: TRBV27; J gene: TRBJ2-1; clone size: few; D gene: -; CDR3 protein: CASSNPTYNEQFF; CDR3 DNA: TGTGCCAGCAGTAACCCGACCTACAATGAGCAGTTCTTC
V gene: TRBV29-1; J gene: TRBJ2-5; clone size: many; D gene: -; CDR3 protein: CSVVGSGTQYF; CDR3 DNA: TGCAGCGTTGTAGGTTCGGGGACCCAGTACTTC
V gene: TRBV20-1; J gene: TRBJ2-1; clone size: many; D gene: TRBD2; CDR3 protein: CSARDSGTYNEQFF; CDR3 DNA: TGCAGTGCTAGAGATAGCGGGACCTACAATGAGCAGTTCTTC
V gene: TRBV20-1; J gene: TRBJ2-1; clone size: many; D gene: -; CDR3 protein: CSASPVRGAGSYNEQFF; CDR3 DNA: TGCAGTGCCAGTCCCGTCAGGGGCGCCGGCTCCTACAATGAGCAGTTCTTC
V gene: TRBV7-8; J gene: TRBJ2-7; clone size: many; D gene: -; CDR3 protein: CASSSRSGTYEQYF; CDR3 DNA: TGTGCCAGCAGCTCTAGGTCAGGGACCTACGAGCAGTACTTC
V gene: TRBV20-1; J gene: TRBJ2-5; clone size: many; D gene: TRBD2; CDR3 protein: CSARDLLAGVGEYF; CDR3 DNA: TGCAGTGCTAGAGATCTACTAGCGGGAGTTGGAGAGTACTTC
V gene: TRBV5-6; J gene: TRBJ2-1; clone size: many; D gene: -; CDR3 protein: CASSSTGDPSGGQFF; CDR3 DNA: TGTGCCAGCAGCTCGACAGGGGACCCCTCGGGAGGGCAGTTCTTC
V gene: TRBV12-3/TRBV12-4; J gene: TRBJ2-3; clone size: many; D gene: -; CDR3 protein: CASSLLPAASDTQYF; CDR3 DNA: TGTGCCAGCAGTTTATTACCGGCGGCTTCAGATACGCAGTATTTT
V gene: TRBV11-2; J gene: TRBJ2-5; clone size: many; D gene: TRBD2; CDR3 protein: CASSLDYGLVLGETQYF; CDR3 DNA: TGTGCCAGCAGCTTAGACTACGGACTAGTGCTGGGTGAGACCCAGTACTTC
V gene: TRBV12-3/TRBV12-4; J gene: TRBJ2-1; clone size: many; D gene: -; CDR3 protein: CASSFGGVLDNEQFF; CDR3 DNA: TGTGCCAGCAGTTTCGGGGGAGTTCTCGACAATGAGCAGTTCTTC
V gene: TRBV15; J gene: TRBJ2-5; clone size: once; D gene: TRBD2; CDR3 protein: CATSKPGLGGPTQYF; CDR3 DNA: TGTGCCACCAGCAAACCGGGACTAGGAGGCCCGACCCAGTACTTC